What follows are 32 T cell receptor beta chains derived from one specimen sequenced in a study of cytotoxic CD8 clonotypes in ibrutinib-treated CLL. Sequenced by immunoSEQ multiplex PCR; TCRdb stores in-frame clones only, minus some. The sample holds 140,000 to 150,000 clones; 70% to 80% are singletons and the top ten take 4.5% to 6.5%. The specimen comprised PBMCs, sampled after 24 months of ibrutinib treatment. Every receptor here comes from a human donor with chronic lymphocytic leukemia.

The V and J genes are TRBV11-2 and TRBJ2-2; 7 positions match TRBD1. The CDR3 is 13 residues long. After removal of 3 bases from V and 6 bases from J, the junction contained 1 base not matched to a gene. Per germline, CDR1 SGHAT and CDR2 FQNNGV. The CDR3: CASSFQGAGELFF. CDR3 DNA: TGTGCCAGCAGCTTCCAGGGGGCCGGGGAGCTGTTTTTT. Together with reference TRBV11-2 and TRBJ2-2, the CDR3 gives the full variable domain: EAGVAQSPRYKIIEKRQSVAFWCNPISGHATLYWYQQILGQGPKLLIQFQNNGVVDDSQLPKDRFSAERLKGVDSTLKIQPAKLEDSAVYLCASSFQGAGELFFGEGSRLTVL.

This clone is a singleton in its sample. The V gene is TRBV6-5, the J gene TRBJ1-5; D may be TRBD1 (5 bases). V lost 0 bases and J lost 5, with 11 bases in between. The CDR3 spans 15 residues. From germline, CDR1 is MNHEY and CDR2 SVGAGI. CDR3 loop: CASSYSTLGHQPQHF. CDR3 nucleotide sequence: TGTGCCAGCAGTTACTCGACGTTGGGGCATCAGCCCCAGCATTTT.

The chain links TRBV19 to TRBJ1-3; D not resolved. Germline V CDR1 and CDR2: LNHDA, SQIVND (reference sequence). With 3 bases removed from V and 0 bases from J, the gap between germline ends came to 6 bases. The CDR3 loop spans 14 amino acids. The CDR3 nucleotides are TGTGCCAGTAGTATTGGGAGCTCTGGAAACACCATATATTTT. This sequence encodes CASSIGSSGNTIYF.

V is TRBV10-3 and J is TRBJ1-4; D may be TRBD1 (5 bases). Trimming cost V 0 bases and J 5 bases, with 10 bases left between them. CDR1 is ENHRY and CDR2 is SYGVKD in the germline V gene. CDR3 length: 15 amino acids. In DNA, the CDR3 is TGTGCCATCAGTGAGTCGTCAAGGGGCAATGAAAAACTGTTTTTT. Protein sequence: CAISESSRGNEKLFF.

The chain's CDR3 is CASSDPRQGVGTQYF. The CDR3, as DNA: TGTGCCAGCAGTGATCCCCGACAGGGGGTCGGGACCCAGTACTTC. J is TRBJ2-5 and V is TRBV25-1; 9 bases match TRBD1. This CDR3 is 15 amino acids long. The junction had 9 bases not matched to a gene; V was cut back by 3 bases and J by 7 bases. Germline-derived CDR1 and CDR2 are MGHDK and SYGVNS. Full variable domain (rest looked up from reference TRBV25-1 and TRBJ2-5): EADIYQTPRYLVIGTGKKITLECSQTMGHDKMYWYQQDPGMELHLIHYSYGVNSTEKGDLSSESTVSRIRTEHFPLTLESARPSHTSQYLCASSDPRQGVGTQYFGPGTRLLVL.

V is TRBV7-3 and J is TRBJ2-1, with D possibly matching TRBD2 (5 bases). Germline V lookup: CDR1 SGHTA, CDR2 FQGTGA. V lost 5 bases and J lost 6, with 17 bases in between. The length of the CDR3 is 15 residues. The CDR3 coding sequence is TGTGCCAGCAGCCCGCTGGAGAGGGCCGGCAATGAGCAGTTCTTC. Its translation is CASSPLERAGNEQFF.

The gene calls are TRBV29-1 and TRBJ1-2, with TRBD1 identical over 8 bases. Germline CDR1 SQVTM, CDR2 ANQGSEA. The CDR3 spans 12 residues. The V segment lost 4 bases and the J segment 8 bases; nucleotides outside the gene matches: 6. CDR3 nucleotide sequence: TGCAGCGTTGCCTTTGACAGGGGAGGCTACACCTTC. This encodes CSVAFDRGGYTF.

The chain couples TRBV7-8 to TRBJ1-1; 7 bases line up with TRBD1. With V trimmed by 0 bases and J by 6 bases, 10 bases remained unmatched. CDR1 is SGHVS, CDR2 FQNEAQ, per germline. The CDR3 is 16 residues long. Here the CDR3 reads CASSLANPGGRAEAFF. The CDR3 coding sequence is TGTGCCAGCAGCTTAGCGAACCCAGGGGGTCGGGCTGAAGCTTTCTTT.

The genes are TRBV5-1 and TRBJ2-7; D remains ambiguous. The germline CDR1 and CDR2 sequences are SGHRS and YFSETQ. V lost 3 bases and J 0 bases, leaving 10 bases between the germline ends. The CDR3 contains 14 residues. CDR3 nucleotide sequence: TGCGCCAGCAGCTCGCGGCCGAACTCCTACGAGCAGTACTTC. It is translated as CASSSRPNSYEQYF. The whole variable domain, filled in from reference TRBV5-1 and TRBJ2-7, reads KAGVTQTPRYLIKTRGQQVTLSCSPISGHRSVSWYQQTPGQGLQFLFEYFSETQRNKGNFPGRFSGRQFSNSRSEMNVSTLELGDSALYLCASSSRPNSYEQYFGPGTRLTVT.

This clone was picked up a small number of times. Additional DNA sequences in this sample encode the identical CDR3. The rearrangement joins TRBV18 to TRBJ1-5; no definite D call. The V and J ends lost 3 bases and 4 bases respectively, with 7 bases between them. CDR3 length: 13 amino acids. CDR1 and CDR2 (germline): KGHSH, LQKENI. The CDR3 sequence: CASSPGGNQPQHF. The CDR3 coding sequence is TGTGCCAGCTCACCGGGAGGGAATCAGCCCCAGCATTTT.

The gene calls are TRBV7-3 and TRBJ1-2; TRBD1 aligns across 7 bases. The CDR3 totals 14 residues. Germline lookup yields CDR1 SGHTA and CDR2 FQGTGA. Trimming removed 1 base from V and 7 bases from J; junction bases left unmatched: 6. The CDR3 DNA is TGTGCCAGCAGCTTAAGGCCCGACAGGGCTGGCTACACCTTC. Amino acids: CASSLRPDRAGYTF. Filled out from reference TRBV7-3 and TRBJ1-2, the complete variable domain reads GAGVSQTPSNKVTEKGKYVELRCDPISGHTALYWYRQSLGQGPEFLIYFQGTGAADDSGLPNDRFFAVRPEGSVSTLKIQRTERGDSAVYLCASSLRPDRAGYTFGSGTRLTVV.

This sequence joins TRBV6-4 and TRBJ2-1; the D is unclear. V was pared by 3 bases and J by 0 bases, with 9 bases between. This CDR3 is 15 amino acids long. Germline V gene lookup returns CDR1 MRHNA and CDR2 SNTAGT. In nucleotides, the CDR3 is TGTGCCAGCAGTGAGTGGTTAATCTCCTACAATGAGCAGTTCTTC. Amino acid sequence: CASSEWLISYNEQFF.

The chain recombines TRBV7-9 with TRBJ2-1; 7 bases are a match to TRBD2. The CDR3 has 15 residues. Germline V gene data show CDR1 as SEHNR and CDR2 as FQNEAQ (reference sequence). V lost 2 bases to trimming and J lost 4 bases; unmatched junction nucleotides: 5. CDR3 in DNA: TGTGCCAGCAGCTTAATGGCGGGAGCATACAATGAGCAGTTCTTC. Its translation is CASSLMAGAYNEQFF.

The V and J genes are TRBV12-5 and TRBJ2-5; the match to TRBD1 covers 9 bases. This CDR3 is built from 15 residues. Germline trimming cut 6 bases from V and 6 bases from J; bases unmatched to any gene: 11. CDR1 and CDR2 from the germline V gene are LGHNT and FRNRAP. The chain's CDR3 is CASGTRTGDVQTQYF. CDR3 DNA sequence: TGTGCTAGTGGAACCCGGACAGGGGATGTGCAGACCCAGTACTTC.

The chain carries TRBV19 and TRBJ2-2, with D maybe TRBD2 (5 bases). CDR1 LNHDA and CDR2 SQIVND come from the germline V gene (reference sequence). The CDR3 spans 17 residues. Trimming removed 3 bases at V and 4 bases at J, with 18 bases between. For the CDR3, the DNA is TGTGCCAGTAGTATTTTCGGTGGAACGGCGGGCACCGGGGAGCTGTTTTTT. This sequence encodes CASSIFGGTAGTGELFF.

V usage is TRBV5-1 and J usage is TRBJ2-5; 7 bases match TRBD1. Per the germline V gene, CDR1 is SGHRS and CDR2 is YFSETQ. The CDR3 has 13 amino acids. Unmatched junction bases numbered 1, after V lost 4 bases and J lost 1 base. CDR3 amino acids: CASSRDSQETQYF. CDR3 nucleotide sequence: TGCGCCAGCAGCAGGGACAGCCAAGAGACCCAGTACTTC.

The chain has TRBV4-3 and TRBJ1-1, with D hard to call. CDR1 and CDR2 from the germline V gene are LGHNA and YSLEER. The V and J ends lost 0 bases and 3 bases respectively, with 8 bases between them. The CDR3 consists of 14 residues. CDR3 sequence: CASSQDGPDTEAFF. The DNA for the CDR3 is TGCGCCAGCAGCCAAGATGGGCCAGACACTGAAGCTTTCTTT.

The chain uses TRBV7-9 and TRBJ2-1, with a possible D match to TRBD1 (6 bases). The germline V gene has CDR1 SEHNR and CDR2 FQNEAQ (reference sequence). V lost 1 base, J lost 9 bases, and 13 bases lay in between. This CDR3 is built from 14 residues. CDR3 DNA sequence: TGTGCCAGCAGCTTAGACCTCCGAGGGGGTGAGCAGTTCTTC. Its translation: CASSLDLRGGEQFF.

J is TRBJ1-5 and V is TRBV28; D uncertain. The ends were cut back, 2 bases at V and 2 bases at J, with 7 bases in the middle. The CDR3 spans 14 residues. Looked up from germline, CDR1 is MDHEN and CDR2 is SYDVKM. CDR3 protein: CASSLDRGNQPQHF. DNA of the CDR3: TGTGCCAGCAGTTTAGACCGGGGCAATCAGCCCCAGCATTTT.

This clone was counted many times. V gene TRBV19 combines with J gene TRBJ2-3; 8 bases are a match to TRBD2. Germline lookup yields CDR1 LNHDA and CDR2 SQIVND (reference sequence). The CDR3 has 12 residues. With 6 bases clipped from V and 10 bases from J, the junction kept 6 bases outside the gene matches. The chain's CDR3 is CASSNPGLAQYF. CDR3 bases: TGTGCCAGTAGCAACCCGGGACTAGCGCAGTATTTT.

The CDR3 reads CASSQDRANTQYF. In DNA form, the CDR3 reads TGTGCCAGCAGCCAAGATCGGGCTAATACGCAGTATTTT. This chain connects TRBV4-2 to TRBJ2-3; D is ambiguous. Trimming shortened V by 0 bases and J by 7 bases, and 8 bases separated the two germline ends. Germline V gives CDR1 LGHNA, CDR2 YNFKEQ. The CDR3 spans 13 residues.

This chain uses TRBV9 with TRBJ2-5; 8 positions agree with TRBD2. Trimming took 2 bases from V and 2 from J; bases not matched to a gene: 5. CDR3 length: 15 residues. CDR1 is SGDLS, CDR2 YYNGEE, per germline. CDR3 DNA sequence: TGTGCCAGCAGCGTTAGCGGGGTTGAACAAGAGACCCAGTACTTC. This gives the protein CASSVSGVEQETQYF.

The chain has TRBV10-3 and TRBJ2-1, with D perhaps matching TRBD1 or TRBD2 (5 bases each). CDR1 is ENHRY and CDR2 is SYGVKD in the germline V gene. The CDR3 is made up of 17 amino acids. Trimming took 6 bases from V and 3 from J, leaving 21 bases between them. For the CDR3, the DNA is TGTGCCATCAGCCCCTCCAGCAGTGAGGGGCTCTACAATGAGCAGTTCTTC. It yields the protein CAISPSSSEGLYNEQFF.

V and J are TRBV9 and TRBJ2-2; possible D gene TRBD1, 5 bases. This CDR3 contains 14 residues. Germline-derived CDR1 and CDR2 are SGDLS and YYNGEE. V lost 6 bases to trimming and J lost 1 base, with 10 bases between them. CDR3 in DNA: TGTGCCAGCACCCTGGGGCTGAACACCGGGGAGCTGTTTTTT. This gives the protein CASTLGLNTGELFF.

The rearrangement links TRBV7-6 to TRBJ2-3, with D unresolved. This CDR3 is 13 amino acids long. Germline V CDR1 and CDR2: SGHVS, FNYEAQ. The V gene lost 3 bases and the J gene lost 4 bases, with 8 bases spanning the gap. The CDR3 loop is CASSLYNPDTQYF. Here the CDR3 DNA reads TGTGCCAGCAGCTTGTACAACCCAGATACGCAGTATTTT. The complete variable domain, with remaining parts taken from reference TRBV7-6 and TRBJ2-3, reads GAGVSQSPRYKVTKRGQDVALRCDPISGHVSLYWYRQALGQGPEFLTYFNYEAQQDKSGLPNDRFSAERPEGSISTLTIQRTEQRDSAMYRCASSLYNPDTQYFGPGTRLTVL.

This clone is a singleton in its sample. The gene calls are TRBV6-1 and TRBJ2-7, with 13 nucleotides matching TRBD2. Trimming at V came to 2 bases and at J to 6 bases, leaving 7 bases not matched to a gene. This CDR3 has 16 residues. Germline CDR1 and CDR2: MNHNS and SASEGT. The CDR3 is CASSERTSGRWGEQYF. The CDR3 DNA reads as TGTGCCAGCAGTGAAAGGACTAGCGGGAGATGGGGCGAGCAGTACTTC.

V usage is TRBV4-2 and J usage is TRBJ2-1; tentative D call: TRBD1 (6 bases). V was pared by 4 bases and J by 1 base, with 11 bases between. The CDR3 consists of 15 residues. In germline, CDR1 is LGHNA, CDR2 YNFKEQ. The CDR3 reads CASSPQGWSYNEQFF. The CDR3 DNA reads as TGTGCCAGCAGCCCGCAGGGGTGGTCCTACAATGAGCAGTTCTTC.

The rearrangement joins TRBV18 to TRBJ2-7; D uncertain. CDR3 length: 14 amino acids. Germline V gene data show CDR1 as KGHSH and CDR2 as LQKENI. Between the trimmed V and J ends, which lost 0 bases and 0 bases, there was a span of 6 bases. CDR3 in DNA: TGTGCCAGCTCACCACCCGCCCCCTCCTACGAGCAGTACTTC. Translating it yields CASSPPAPSYEQYF.

This clone was seen a handful of times. The rearrangement joins TRBV9 to TRBJ1-5; D may be TRBD1 (5 bases). The CDR3 is 15 residues long. The ends were cut back, 0 bases at V and 2 bases at J, with 9 bases in the middle. In germline, CDR1 is SGDLS, CDR2 YYNGEE. The CDR3 here is CASSVAGLGNQPQHF. The CDR3 DNA reads as TGTGCCAGCAGCGTAGCAGGGTTGGGCAATCAGCCCCAGCATTTT.

This sequence joins TRBV11-2 and TRBJ2-7; D gene unclear. The CDR3 length is 17 residues. Between the trimmed V and J ends, which lost 1 base and 0 bases, there was a span of 16 bases. Looked up from germline, CDR1 is SGHAT and CDR2 is FQNNGV. The CDR3 coding sequence is TGTGCCAGCAGCTTAGGCTTCATTGGGCCCAGCTCCTACGAGCAGTACTTC. The encoded protein is CASSLGFIGPSSYEQYF. The whole variable domain, filled in from reference TRBV11-2 and TRBJ2-7, reads EAGVAQSPRYKIIEKRQSVAFWCNPISGHATLYWYQQILGQGPKLLIQFQNNGVVDDSQLPKDRFSAERLKGVDSTLKIQPAKLEDSAVYLCASSLGFIGPSSYEQYFGPGTRLTVT.

The CDR3 DNA reads as TGTGCCAGCGGCCCCCTTGGGTCCGGTCAGCCCCAGCATTTT. Amino acid sequence: CASGPLGSGQPQHF. This sequence joins TRBV28 and TRBJ1-5; D remains unclear. V was trimmed by 8 bases and J by 6 bases, leaving 17 bases between them. Germline V CDR1 and CDR2: MDHEN, SYDVKM. The CDR3 totals 14 residues.

The chain has TRBV2 and TRBJ2-7; 11 bases are a match to TRBD2. This CDR3 contains 14 residues. After removal of 4 bases from V and 5 bases from J, the junction contained 4 bases not matched to a gene. Looked up from germline, CDR1 is SNHLY and CDR2 is FYNNEI. The CDR3 DNA sequence: TGTGCCAGCAGTGGGTGGACTAGCGGGCACGAGCAGTACTTC. It specifies CASSGWTSGHEQYF.